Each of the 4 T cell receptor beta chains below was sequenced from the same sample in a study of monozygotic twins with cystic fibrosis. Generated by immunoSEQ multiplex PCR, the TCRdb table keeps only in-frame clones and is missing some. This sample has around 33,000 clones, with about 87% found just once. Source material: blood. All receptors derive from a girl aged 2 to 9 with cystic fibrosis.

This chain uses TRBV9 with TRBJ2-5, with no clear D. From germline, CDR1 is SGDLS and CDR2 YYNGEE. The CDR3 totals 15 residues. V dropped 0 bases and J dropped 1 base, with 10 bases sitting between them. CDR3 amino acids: CASSVATQFQETQYF. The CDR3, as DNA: TGTGCCAGCAGCGTAGCTACCCAGTTCCAAGAGACCCAGTACTTC.

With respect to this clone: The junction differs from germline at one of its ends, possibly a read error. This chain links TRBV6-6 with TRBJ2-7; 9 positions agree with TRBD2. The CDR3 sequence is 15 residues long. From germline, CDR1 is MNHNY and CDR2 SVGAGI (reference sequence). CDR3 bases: TGTGCCAGCAGGCTACGGACTAGCGAAACCTACGAGCAGTGCTTC. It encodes CASRLRTSETYEQCF.

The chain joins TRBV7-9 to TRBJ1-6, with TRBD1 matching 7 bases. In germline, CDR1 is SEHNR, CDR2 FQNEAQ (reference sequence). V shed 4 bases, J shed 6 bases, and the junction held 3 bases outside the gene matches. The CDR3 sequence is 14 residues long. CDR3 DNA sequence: TGTGCCAGCAGCTACTGGGACAGTAATTCACCCCTCCACTTT. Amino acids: CASSYWDSNSPLHF. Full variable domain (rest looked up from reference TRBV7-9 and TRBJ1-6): DTGVSQNPRHKITKRGQNVTFRCDPISEHNRLYWYRQTLGQGPEFLTYFQNEAQLEKSRLLSDRFSAERPKGSFSTLEIQRTEQGDSAMYLCASSYWDSNSPLHFGNGTRLTVT.

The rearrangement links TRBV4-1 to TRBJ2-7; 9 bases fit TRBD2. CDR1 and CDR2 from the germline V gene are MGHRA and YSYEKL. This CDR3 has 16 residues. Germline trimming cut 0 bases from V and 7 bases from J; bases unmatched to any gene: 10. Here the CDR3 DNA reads TGCGCCAGCAGCCAAGATCCGGGCGGGGGGGCTCGGGAGCAGTACTTC. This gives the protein CASSQDPGGGAREQYF.